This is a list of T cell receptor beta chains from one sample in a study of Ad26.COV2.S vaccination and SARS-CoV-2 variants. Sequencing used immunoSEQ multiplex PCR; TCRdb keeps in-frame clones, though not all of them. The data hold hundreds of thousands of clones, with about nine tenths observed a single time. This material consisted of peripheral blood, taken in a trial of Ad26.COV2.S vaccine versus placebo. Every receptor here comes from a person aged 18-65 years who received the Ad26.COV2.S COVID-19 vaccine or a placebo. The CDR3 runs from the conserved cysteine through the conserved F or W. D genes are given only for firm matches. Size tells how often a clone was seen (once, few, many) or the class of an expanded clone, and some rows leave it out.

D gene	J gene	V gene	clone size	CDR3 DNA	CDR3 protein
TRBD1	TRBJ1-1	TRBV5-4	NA	TGTGCCAGCAGCACCCAGGACAGGGGGAACACTGAAGCTTTCTTT	CASSTQDRGNTEAFF
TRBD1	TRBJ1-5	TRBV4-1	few	TGCGCCAGCAGCCACCCGGACAGGGACAATCAGCCCCAGCATTTT	CASSHPDRDNQPQHF
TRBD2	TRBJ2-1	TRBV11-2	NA	TGTGCCAGCAGCCCTAGCGGACTACCCTCCTACAATGAGCAGTTCTTC	CASSPSGLPSYNEQFF
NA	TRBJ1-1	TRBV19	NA	TGTGCCAGTCGGTCGGACGTGAACACTGAAGCTTTCTTT	CASRSDVNTEAFF
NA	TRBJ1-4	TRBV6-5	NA	TGTGCCAGCAGTTACTCGAATCAGGGTACCGGTGAAAAACTGTTTTTT	CASSYSNQGTGEKLFF
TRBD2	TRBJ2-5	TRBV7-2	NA	TGTGCCAGCAGGCGACTAGCGGGGGGCCAAGAGACCCAGTACTTC	CASRRLAGGQETQYF
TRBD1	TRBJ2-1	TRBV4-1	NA	TGCGCCAGCAGCTCAACCGGGACAGGGGTTTTGAATGAGCAGTTCTTC	CASSSTGTGVLNEQFF
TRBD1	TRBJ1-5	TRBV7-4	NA	TGTGCCAGCAGCTTATTGGACAGTGTCCGGGGACAGAGCTGTCAGCCCCAGCATTTT	CASSLLDSVRGQSCQPQHF
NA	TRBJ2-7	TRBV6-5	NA	TGTGCCAGCAGTTCCCTCGGAGGGAAGAGAACCTACGAGCAGTACTTC	CASSSLGGKRTYEQYF
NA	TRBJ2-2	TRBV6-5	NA	TGTGCCAGCAGCTACTGGGGGAACACCGGGGAGCTGTTTTTT	CASSYWGNTGELFF
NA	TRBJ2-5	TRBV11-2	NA	TGTGCCAGCACCCAAATACCCCAGGAGGAGACCCAGTACTTC	CASTQIPQEETQYF
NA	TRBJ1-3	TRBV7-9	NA	TGTGCCAACCCCGGTGGCCCAAAGGGAAACACCATATATTTT	CANPGGPKGNTIYF
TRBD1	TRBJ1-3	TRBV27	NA	TGTGCCAGCAGCTTCCAGGGGGAATCTGGAAACACCATATATTTT	CASSFQGESGNTIYF
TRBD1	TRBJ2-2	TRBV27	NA	TGTGCCAGCAGCCGCGCTCCGGGACAGTTGAACACCGGGGAGCTGTTTTTT	CASSRAPGQLNTGELFF
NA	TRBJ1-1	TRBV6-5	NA	TGTGCCACCACGACCGTTATTGGCACTGAAGCTTTCTTT	CATTTVIGTEAFF